This entry describes one T cell receptor (beta chain). In germline, CDR1 is LGHNA, CDR2 YNFKEQ. The V gene lost 0 bases and the J gene lost 1 base, with 9 bases spanning the gap. The length of the CDR3 is 15 residues. Profiled with immunoSEQ multiplex PCR; TCRdb holds only in-frame clones, not every one. The sample contains 55,000 to 75,000 clones, about 87% of which appear only once. CD4+ T cells from unexposed donors were obtained before the COVID-19 pandemic (2011-2018). This entry belongs to a study of CD4 T cells in relation to SARS-CoV-2 and coronaviruses. This TCR derives from a human donor in good health. The chain has TRBV4-2 and TRBJ1-1; D remains unclear. Sequenced material: memory CD4+ T cells from PBMCs. For the CDR3, the DNA is TGTGCCAGCAGCCAAGATCAGTGGGCGAACACTGAAGCTTTCTTT. This translates into CASSQDQWANTEAFF.